This T cell receptor beta chain was identified in a study of T cell repertoires in cytomegalovirus infection. At the level of the study: Selection of CMV epitopes for the study included recently identified HLA-C-restricted and well-studied HLA-B-restricted ones. Signatures in public TCR beta sequences pointed to both CMV infection and matching HLA type. General observations from the study: HLA-C-restricted, CMV-specific TCR beta clonotypes were dominant ex vivo. Individuals carrying CMV plus the relevant HLA were identified by cumulative frequency of public TCR beta families.

V was cut by 3 bases and J by 6 bases, with 11 bases left in between. CDR3 length: 13 residues. The V gene's germline CDR1 is LNHDA and CDR2 SQIVND (reference sequence). Each CDR3 protein is one row after TCRdb ran MiXCR on the reads. The sample carries approximately 910,000 distinct CDR3 sequences, less than 40% recorded once. Only a few counts were recorded for this clonotype. The target antigen is unknown. Specimen: cultured CD8+ T cells from PBMCs, collected from culture after CMV antigen stimulation. This TCR was sampled from a human donor in good health (CMV status not recorded). Some clones in this sample may be carry-over from other donors' samples. The rearrangement links TRBV19 to TRBJ1-2; D remains unclear. The CDR3 DNA reads as TGTGCCAGTAGTATTTACCCACCGGATGGCTACACCTTC. This translates into CASSIYPPDGYTF.